A selection of T cell receptor beta chains follows, all from one sample in a study of T cell repertoires in cytomegalovirus infection. Their target antigens are unknown. Via MiXCR, TCRdb re-called the reads, giving one row per CDR3 protein. The sample contains a few hundred thousand distinct CDR3 sequences, approximately 46% of which appear only once. The material was cultured PBMCs, obtained from culture after CMV antigen stimulation. These receptors came from a human donor in good health (CMV status not recorded). Some clones in this sample may be carry-over from other donors' samples. Both conserved end residues are trimmed from each CDR3.

V: TRBV20-1; CDR3: SARDRSRGGDTQY
V: TRBV12-3/TRBV12-4; CDR3: ASSLGASGAYEQY
V: TRBV2; CDR3: ASSEKNRGRYEQY
V: TRBV6-1; CDR3: ASSISRDTDTQY
V: TRBV5-4; CDR3: ASSLEPGDGGYT
V: TRBV7-2; CDR3: ASSSGFRETQY
V: TRBV7-8; CDR3: ASRTASGNTIY
V: TRBV10-3; CDR3: AISESAGDIQY
V: TRBV7-9; CDR3: ASRLTGGELTNEKLF
V: TRBV7-2; CDR3: ASSLVAQGSVTEAF
V: TRBV9; CDR3: ASSSGGGPRNEQF
V: TRBV5-1; CDR3: ASSGQTGRDTEAF
V: TRBV6-2/TRBV6-3; CDR3: ASSTDSIEAGELF
V: TRBV2; CDR3: ASTQGTVNYGYT
V: TRBV12-3/TRBV12-4; CDR3: ASRRRGTAKNIQY
V: TRBV12-3/TRBV12-4; CDR3: ASNIPGRVAGELF
V: TRBV12-3/TRBV12-4; CDR3: ATDGRDTDTQY
V: TRBV7-2; CDR3: ASSRRGTGAGAGELF
V: TRBV7-6; CDR3: AIRSGGGDTGELF
V: TRBV2; CDR3: ASALDGGEGPQH
V: TRBV12-3/TRBV12-4; CDR3: ASSWAEWSLGNEQF
V: TRBV6-2/TRBV6-3; CDR3: ASRKVPGELF
V: TRBV7-4; CDR3: ASSLHSGSRETQY
V: TRBV19; CDR3: ASNRGGGTGELF
V: TRBV2; CDR3: ASSEYGGLNTGELF
V: TRBV5-6; CDR3: ASRPGVSTEAF
V: TRBV12-3/TRBV12-4; CDR3: ASSQSYEQY
V: TRBV10-3; CDR3: AISAEFGNSPLH
V: TRBV5-1; CDR3: ASSLAAGVRYNEQF
V: TRBV7-8; CDR3: ASSRQRVSTDTQY
V: TRBV27; CDR3: ASSFRQGPTPYNEQF
V: TRBV28; CDR3: ASSHLQLQKYNEKLF
V: TRBV27; CDR3: ASSFGGSNQPQH
V: TRBV7-4; CDR3: ASSLVTDTGELF
V: TRBV7-6; CDR3: ASSYPGQGGNTIY
V: TRBV7-9; CDR3: ASREGDTQY
V: TRBV7-6; CDR3: ASSLEAQPSSGANVLT